This T cell receptor beta chain was recorded in a study of post-analysis software for immune sequencing data. Regarding the study as a whole: Normalized Chao1 diversity was significantly reduced in patients versus controls. The study found TRBV5-6, TRBV5-1 and TRBV20-1 among about five TRBV segments more frequent in patients than controls.

Germline V lookup: CDR1 SGHAT, CDR2 FQNNGV. The germline V and J ends were trimmed by 5 bases and 3 bases, with 17 bases remaining between them. The CDR3 spans 16 residues. This clonotype was counted a single time. The antigen is unknown. The library was made from cDNA and included unique molecular identifiers. TCRdb redid the calling of the PCR reads with MiXCR, one entry per CDR3 protein. The table shows about 540,000 distinct CDR3 sequences, with less than 40% occurring only once. What was sequenced was blood. The chain recombines TRBV11-2 with TRBJ1-5, with D perhaps TRBD1 (6 bases). The TCR comes from a girl aged 2-17 years with multiple sclerosis. The CDR3 here is CASSPLAGGPNQPQHF. In DNA form, the CDR3 reads TGTGCCAGCAGCCCCTTGGCGGGGGGCCCCAATCAGCCCCAGCATTTT.